The 17 T cell receptor beta chains below were found in one sample sequenced in a study of T cells and Merkel cell carcinoma outcomes. TCRdb keeps only in-frame clones here, not all; method: immunoSEQ multiplex PCR. The sample lists about 19,000 clones; about four fifths were seen once. The sequenced sample consisted of tumor tissue from Merkel cell carcinoma. Receptors originate from a human donor with Merkel cell carcinoma.

The chain joins TRBV18 to TRBJ2-2; the D is unclear. V lost 2 bases to trimming and J lost 4 bases, with 8 bases between them. CDR1 is KGHSH, CDR2 LQKENI, per germline. The CDR3 is 14 residues long. The chain's CDR3 is CASSPEVRTGELFF. The DNA for the CDR3 is TGTGCCAGCTCACCAGAGGTTCGCACCGGGGAGCTGTTTTTT.

Worth noting for this clone: A far larger clone lies a single base away; this is likely a read error. Other DNA variants within this sample encode the same CDR3. The chain carries TRBV4-1 and TRBJ1-1; unclear D gene. The CDR3 totals 14 residues. CDR1 is MGHRA, CDR2 YSYEKL, per germline. CDR3 nucleotides: TGTGCCAGCAGCCATCAGGCCATGAACACTGAAGCTTTCTTT. This translates into CASSHQAMNTEAFF.

This rearrangement joins TRBV6-1 to TRBJ1-3; 7 bases line up with TRBD1. The germline V gene encodes CDR1 MNHNS and CDR2 SASEGT. The CDR3 covers 14 residues. Germline trimming cut 8 bases from V and 0 bases from J; bases unmatched to any gene: 4. The CDR3 DNA follows: TGTGCCAGCGAGGGACAGCTCTCTGGAAACACCATATATTTT. Translated: CASEGQLSGNTIYF.

The rearrangement joins TRBV27 to TRBJ2-1; tentative D call: TRBD2 (6 bases). V lost 5 bases and J lost 9, with 14 bases in between. The CDR3 runs to 13 residues. CDR1 MNHEY and CDR2 SMNVEV come from the germline V gene (reference sequence). Here the CDR3 reads CASSIGTPSEQFF. CDR3 DNA sequence: TGTGCCAGCAGTATCGGGACTCCCTCTGAGCAGTTCTTC.

J is TRBJ2-7 and V is TRBV9; 7 bases align to TRBD1. The V gene's germline CDR1 is SGDLS and CDR2 YYNGEE. The CDR3 has 14 amino acids. V lost 4 bases, J lost 1 base, and 5 bases stayed unmatched. This chain's CDR3 is CASSPWDRSYEQYF. CDR3 nucleotides: TGTGCCAGCAGCCCATGGGACAGATCCTACGAGCAGTACTTC.

This clone was seen once. The chain combines TRBV5-4 with TRBJ2-2; 8 nucleotides match TRBD1. This CDR3 has 15 amino acids. J gave up 1 base and V 5 bases, and 4 bases lay outside the gene matches. The germline gives CDR1 SGHNT, CDR2 YYREEE (reference sequence). The CDR3 protein is CASSSGTGNTGELFF. CDR3 in DNA: TGTGCCAGCAGTTCCGGGACAGGGAACACCGGGGAGCTGTTTTTT.

The chain uses TRBV9 and TRBJ2-1; D is perhaps TRBD1 (5 bases). The CDR3 is made up of 16 amino acids. The V and J ends lost 0 bases and 7 bases respectively, with 17 bases between them. Germline CDR1 SGDLS, CDR2 YYNGEE. The CDR3, as DNA: TGTGCCAGCAGCGTAGGGTCCCGAAAGGACACGAATGAGCAGTTCTTC. This sequence encodes CASSVGSRKDTNEQFF.

This chain uses TRBV7-6 with TRBJ2-5; no definite D call. Germline V gene lookup returns CDR1 SGHVS and CDR2 FNYEAQ. This CDR3 is built from 13 residues. The V and J ends lost 5 bases and 5 bases respectively, with 12 bases between them. CDR3 residues: CASSPRPKETQYF. The CDR3 nucleotides read TGTGCCAGCAGCCCCCGTCCAAAGGAGACCCAGTACTTC.

The rearrangement joins TRBV21-1 to TRBJ1-5; TRBD1 is taken as the D call from the table, unchecked against the DNA. TRBV21-1 constitutes a pseudogene. The CDR3 runs to 19 residues. CDR3 coding DNA: TGTGCCAGCAGCAACCGAGGACAGGGGGTCCTGTATAGCAATCAGCCCCAGCATTTT. It yields the protein CASSNRGQGVLYSNQPQHF.

About this clone: Other nucleotide sequences from this sample produce the same CDR3. This sequence joins TRBV5-1 and TRBJ2-7; D gene unclear. Germline V gene data show CDR1 as SGHRS and CDR2 as YFSETQ. V dropped 2 bases and J dropped 3 bases, with 6 bases sitting between them. There are 12 residues in the CDR3. As DNA, the CDR3 is TGCGCCAGCAGCTTTGATGGCTACGAGCAGTACTTC. As protein: CASSFDGYEQYF.

The chain links TRBV5-6 to TRBJ1-2; TRBD1 matches 7 bases. The CDR3 has 15 amino acids. V lost 5 bases, J lost 1 base, and 8 bases stayed unmatched. The germline CDR1 and CDR2 sequences are SGHDT and YYEEEE. Here the CDR3 reads CASRETGTDNYGYTF. The CDR3 DNA reads as TGTGCCAGCAGAGAGACCGGGACAGATAACTATGGCTACACCTTC.

Worth noting for this clone: One junction end disagrees with the germline gene, perhaps due to a read error. The rearrangement links TRBV7-3 to TRBJ2-7; TRBD2 agrees at 9 bases. CDR3 length: 14 residues. Germline V CDR1 and CDR2: SGHTA, FQGTGA. As DNA, the CDR3 is TGTGCCAGCAGCTTTATAGCGGGAGCGCAAGACCTAACTTTC. This encodes CASSFIAGAQDLTF.

The chain combines TRBV5-4 with TRBJ1-1; 7 nucleotides align to TRBD1. This CDR3 region has 16 residues. The J segment lost 0 bases and the V segment lost 5 bases, leaving 10 bases of the junction unmatched. The germline CDR1 and CDR2 sequences are SGHNT and YYREEE (reference sequence). CDR3 coding DNA: TGTGCCAGCAGAGACGACAGGGCCTACATGAACACTGAAGCTTTCTTT. This codes for CASRDDRAYMNTEAFF.

The gene calls are TRBV21-1 and TRBJ1-2. TRBV21-1 is annotated as a pseudogene. The CDR3 is made up of 14 amino acids. The DNA for the CDR3 is TGTGCCAGCAGCAATCAACGGGGTTTGGAAGGCTACACCTTC. Amino acids: CASSNQRGLEGYTF.

The genes are TRBV4-1 and TRBJ2-7; D is ambiguous. CDR3 length: 16 residues. Trimming removed 4 bases from V and 4 bases from J, with 20 bases in between. Germline lookup yields CDR1 MGHRA and CDR2 YSYEKL. The CDR3 is CASSPLSESRWYEQYF. The CDR3 coding sequence is TGCGCCAGCAGCCCCTTATCAGAATCCCGGTGGTACGAGCAGTACTTC.

The chain joins TRBV9 to TRBJ1-2; D perhaps matches TRBD1 (6 bases). Germline V CDR1 and CDR2: SGDLS, YYNGEE. CDR3 size: 11 residues. V was shortened by 5 bases and J by 8 bases, with 10 bases between the two germline ends. The CDR3 loop is CASRSGVGYTF. The CDR3 DNA sequence: TGTGCCAGCAGGTCAGGGGTCGGCTACACCTTC. The full variable domain, in which reference TRBV9 and TRBJ1-2 provide the parts outside the CDR3, is DSGVTQTPKHLITATGQRVTLRCSPRSGDLSVYWYQQSLDQGLQFLIQYYNGEERAKGNILERFSAQQFPDLHSELNLSSLELGDSALYFCASRSGVGYTFGSGTRLTVV.

This chain uses TRBV20-1 with TRBJ1-1; weak D call: TRBD1 (5 bases). This CDR3 has 11 amino acids. Germline V gives CDR1 DFQATT, CDR2 SNEGSKA (reference sequence). V lost 6 bases to trimming and J lost 0 bases, with 5 bases between them. The CDR3 loop is CSAGVNTEAFF. In nucleotides, the CDR3 is TGCAGTGCAGGGGTGAACACTGAAGCTTTCTTT.